Sequencing of this TCR beta chain was carried out in a study of Graves' ophthalmopathy and Graves' hyperthyroidism. Study results and caveats: Detected in blood as well were most expanded thyroid clonotypes with frequency above 0.001.

Amplification from RNA transcripts yielded the TCR beta CDR3 regions. Investigators did first-round RT-PCR with HTBI primers, then second-round multiplex PCR. TCRdb passed the multiplex PCR reads through MiXCR, listing each CDR3 protein once. The sample lists around 1,200,000 distinct CDR3 sequences, about two fifths occurring once. Diagnosis relied on clinical symptoms, serum thyroxine, TRAb, thyroid ultrasound and orbital computed tomography. The CDR3 loop spans 15 amino acids. J was trimmed by 6 bases and V by 4 bases; bases with no gene match: 7. CDR1 and CDR2 from the germline V gene are MNHEY and SVGAGI. This clonotype was observed a handful of times. Its specificity is unknown.

The clonotype originates from an adult man with Graves' hyperthyroidism. The chain employs TRBV6-5 and TRBJ2-7, with 12 bases that match TRBD2. Sequencing was done on a sample of peripheral blood or thyroid tissue (not recorded which). The CDR3 DNA is TGTGCCAGCAGTTTAAAGGCTAGCGGGAGGGCCGAGCAGTACTTC. Protein product: CASSLKASGRAEQYF.